A selection of T cell receptor beta chains follows, all from one sample in a study of T-cell memory formation after mild COVID-19. TCRdb called the 5' RACE reads again in MiXCR, with one record for every CDR3 protein. This sample has 550,000 to 700,000 distinct CDR3 sequences, with roughly 17% found just once. The sample consisted of PBMCs or a T cell subset sorted from them (not recorded which). These receptors all stem from an adult woman who had mild COVID-19 (a few samples of this study predate the infection). Cell type and time point are not known. CDR3s include the opening cysteine and the closing phenylalanine or tryptophan. Each record gives: CDR3 protein, V gene.

CSASPGQVYEQYF	TRBV20-1
CASRTNTEAFF	TRBV12-3/TRBV12-4
CAWSPGQTYGYTF	TRBV30
CSAPLDSSDTQYF	TRBV20-1
CSGQKQGVETQYF	TRBV29-1
CASSARLAGDETQYF	TRBV3-1
CASSHSGRAEDTQYF	TRBV7-9
CASSFDGTVRYEQFF	TRBV7-2
CASSLSEGGPREQFF	TRBV9
CASSVDYGASEQFF	TRBV9
CASSFSRGRRSDYGYTF	TRBV5-1
CASSPRTAGSTEAFF	TRBV7-9
CATSSRGTSGSGELFF	TRBV15
CASSADLPSKQYF	TRBV5-5
CASSPTEYEQYF	TRBV12-3/TRBV12-4
CASSSTPGRNIQYF	TRBV5-1
CASSRAPIDIYSGNTIYF	TRBV7-6
CSAIAGVTDTQYF	TRBV20-1
CASSRTASGVLFF	TRBV7-9
CASSKTGASGSYEQYF	TRBV4-3
CSARSSGREWGEQFF	TRBV20-1
CASSQDWRPRHF	TRBV3-1
CASSWGLGEKLFF	TRBV12-3/TRBV12-4
CASSPRQGFADTQYF	TRBV4-3
CASSLVGAGVQDTQYF	TRBV11-2
CASSRTAGGRGTVHEQFF	TRBV7-9
CASSLWGEAYEQYF	TRBV5-5
CASSQDGTGDNEQFF	TRBV4-1
CASSRIHGRGNSPLHF	TRBV7-9
CASSPGTSDSTDTQYF	TRBV7-9
CASSPRTNGRNEQFF	TRBV4-3
CRAGGDKNIQYF	TRBV20-1
CASSPHPTGMNTEAFF	TRBV5-1
CASSLDRDIQYF	TRBV7-9
CSVGENSNQPQHF	TRBV29-1
CSARGRTGELFF	TRBV20-1
CASSLVAGSYEQYF	TRBV12-3/TRBV12-4
CASSLARVSGGSYNEQFF	TRBV5-8
CASSDPAIRANTQYF	TRBV6-1
CASSAQGFSEQYF	TRBV7-9
CAISEGSGGVSYNEQFF	TRBV10-3
CASYRNQGASYEQYF	TRBV12-3/TRBV12-4
CASSPGTVTFFYGYTF	TRBV7-9
CASSLITGGPTNEQFF	TRBV7-3
CASSRTERAFF	TRBV5-1
CASSEGWNTEAFF	TRBV2
CASSFASAVALHF	TRBV6-5
CASSQHRDPLPGANVLTF	TRBV9
CASSQHPGGNSPLHF	TRBV11-2
CASSTQGAGNTIYF	TRBV5-1
CASSEVGQNGEQYF	TRBV6-4
CASRPDAIDPTGELFF	TRBV6-5
CAMQGFPNQPQHF	TRBV10-3
CASRGDRISYEQYF	TRBV2
CASSVASEETQYF	TRBV9
CASSLVEGASRKTQYF	TRBV12-3/TRBV12-4
CASSQEGGAGYRTEAFF	TRBV4-2
CASSRGLTGFTDTQYF	TRBV3-1
CASSDRFSGRVYNEQFF	TRBV6-4
CSAAGDRIKTYTGELFF	TRBV29-1